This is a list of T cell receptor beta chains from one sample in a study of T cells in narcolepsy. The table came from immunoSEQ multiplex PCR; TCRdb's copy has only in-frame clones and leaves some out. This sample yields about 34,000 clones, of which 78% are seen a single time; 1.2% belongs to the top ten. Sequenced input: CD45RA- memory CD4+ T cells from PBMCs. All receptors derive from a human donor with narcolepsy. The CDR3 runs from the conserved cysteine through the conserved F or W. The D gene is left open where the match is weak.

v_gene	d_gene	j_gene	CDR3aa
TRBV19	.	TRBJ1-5	CASTNTREWDINQPQHF
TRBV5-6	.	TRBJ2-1	CASSLEVTYNEQFF
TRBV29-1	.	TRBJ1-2	CSVGNVVNYGYTF
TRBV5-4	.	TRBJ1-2	CASSLVGAENYGYTF
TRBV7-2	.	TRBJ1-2	CASSAEGDGGGYGYTF
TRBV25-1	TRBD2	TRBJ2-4	CASSEWDSGAVAKNIQYF
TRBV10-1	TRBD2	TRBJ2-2	CASSDPGLASTGELFF
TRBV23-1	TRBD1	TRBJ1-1	CASSMDRVTEAFF
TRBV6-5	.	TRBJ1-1	CASSQVYTEAFF
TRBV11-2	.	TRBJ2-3	CASSLTPRGDTQYF
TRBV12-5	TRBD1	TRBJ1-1	CASGLGKGARIEAFF
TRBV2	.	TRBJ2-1	CASRPGTLPANEQFF
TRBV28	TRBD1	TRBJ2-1	CASSTHGQGPWIEQFF
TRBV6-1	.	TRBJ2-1	CAAGQFGYNEQFF
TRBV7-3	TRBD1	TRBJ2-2	CASSGTGGTGELFF
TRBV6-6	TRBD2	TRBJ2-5	CASSNRGEETQYF
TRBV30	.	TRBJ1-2	CAWSSGLEGRRNTF
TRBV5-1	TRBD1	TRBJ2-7	CASSGGTGQGYEQYF
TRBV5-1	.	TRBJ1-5	CASSLGARGSNQPQHF
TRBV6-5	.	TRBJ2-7	CASRVGGTYEQYF
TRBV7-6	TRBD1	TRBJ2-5	CASSSTGGETQYF
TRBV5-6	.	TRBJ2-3	CASSLGTTDTQYF
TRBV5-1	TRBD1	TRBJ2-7	CASSLSSGQLGHEQYF
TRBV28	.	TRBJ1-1	CASSLNAGFTEAFF
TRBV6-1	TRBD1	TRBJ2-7	CASHRGGTGGYEQYF
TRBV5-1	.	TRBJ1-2	CASSSDTYGYTF
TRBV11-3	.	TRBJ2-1	CASSLDSYYNEQFF
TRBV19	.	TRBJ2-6	CASSIARTESGANVLTF
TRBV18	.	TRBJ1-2	CASSVQGGGYGYTF
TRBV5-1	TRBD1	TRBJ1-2	CASSLDRGNYGYTF
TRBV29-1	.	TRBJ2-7	CSATGAEEQYF
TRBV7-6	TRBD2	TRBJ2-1	CASSLTSGGGYNEQFF
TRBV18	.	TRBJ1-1	CASSPDPTVTEAFF
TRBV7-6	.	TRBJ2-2	CASSFGRNTGELFF
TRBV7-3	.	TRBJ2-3	CASSFDGGAGDTQYF
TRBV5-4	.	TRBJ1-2	CASSTDTTAGYTF
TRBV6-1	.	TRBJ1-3	CASSEGRVAGNTIYF
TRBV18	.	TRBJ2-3	CASSSFKDTQYF
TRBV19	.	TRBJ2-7	CASSMYASFGEQYF
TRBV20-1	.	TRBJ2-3	CSAGTDTQYF
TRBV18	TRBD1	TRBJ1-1	CASSPDRAVTEAFF
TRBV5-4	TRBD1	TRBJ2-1	CASSLTGESYNEQFF
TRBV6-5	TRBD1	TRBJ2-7	CASSVTGQGWVEQYF
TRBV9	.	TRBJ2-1	CASSERGLGDEQFF
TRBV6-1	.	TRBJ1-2	CASSELKATYGYTF
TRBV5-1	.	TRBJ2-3	CASSFGPSTDTQYF
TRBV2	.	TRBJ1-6	CASSEIGGIGDSPLHF
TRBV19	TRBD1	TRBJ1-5	CASQSGTGRRWHF
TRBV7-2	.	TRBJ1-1	CASSARAALAAFF
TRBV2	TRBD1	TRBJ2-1	CASRRDRAYNEQFF
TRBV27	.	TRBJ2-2	CASSLKRNTGELFF